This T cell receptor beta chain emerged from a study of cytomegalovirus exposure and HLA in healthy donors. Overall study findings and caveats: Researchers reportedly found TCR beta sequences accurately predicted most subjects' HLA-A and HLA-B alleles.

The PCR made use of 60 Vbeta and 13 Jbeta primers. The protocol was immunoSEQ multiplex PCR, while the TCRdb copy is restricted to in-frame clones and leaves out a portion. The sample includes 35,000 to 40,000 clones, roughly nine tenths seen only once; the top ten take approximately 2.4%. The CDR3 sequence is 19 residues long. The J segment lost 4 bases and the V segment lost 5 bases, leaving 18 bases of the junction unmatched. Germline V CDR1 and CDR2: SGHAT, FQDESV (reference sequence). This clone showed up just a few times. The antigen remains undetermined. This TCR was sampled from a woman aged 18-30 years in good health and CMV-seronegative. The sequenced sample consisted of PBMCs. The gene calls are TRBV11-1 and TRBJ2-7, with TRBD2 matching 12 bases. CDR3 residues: CASSAETSGSELRIYEQYF. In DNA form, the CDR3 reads TGTGCCAGCAGCGCCGAGACTAGCGGGAGTGAACTCCGTATTTACGAGCAGTACTTC.